The 3 T cell receptor beta chains given below trace back to one sample, sequenced in a study of patients and donors after allogeneic stem cell transplantation. Each CDR3 protein is one row after TCRdb ran MiXCR on the RT-PCR reads. The sample lists over 150,000 distinct CDR3 sequences; over 25% were seen once. The source material was blood, either unsorted or a sorted T cell fraction (not recorded which). These receptor sequences come from a human donor who was either an allogeneic HSCT recipient or a stem cell or donor lymphocyte infusion donor (not recorded which). It is not recorded whose cells these are; they may come from a transplant donor.

This clonotype was seen a few times. J is TRBJ1-1 and V is TRBV18; TRBD1 agrees at 8 bases. The CDR3 runs 15 residues. Germline assignment: CDR1 KGHSH and CDR2 LQKENI. Trimming took 8 bases from V and 5 from J; bases not matched to a gene: 13. The CDR3 nucleotides are TGTGCCAGCGTTCCCGGGACAGGCGTAAGGACTGAAGCTTTCTTT. Its translation: CASVPGTGVRTEAFF.

Turning to this clonotype: Germline is not matched at one junction end, which may reflect a read error. The V gene is TRBV7-7, the J gene TRBJ1-4; TRBD1 might be the D (5 bases). Germline lookup yields CDR1 SSHAT and CDR2 FNYEAQ (reference sequence). The length of the CDR3 is 14 residues. CDR3 sequence reads: CASSQGGIGEKLFF. The DNA for the CDR3 is TGTGCTAGCAGCCAGGGTGGCATCGGCGAAAAACTGTTTTTT.

A few counts support this clonotype. This sequence joins TRBV30 and TRBJ1-3; D remains unclear. Germline V CDR1 and CDR2: GTSNPN, SVGIG (reference sequence). This CDR3 region has 14 residues. V was trimmed by 0 bases and J by 0 bases, leaving 6 bases between them. CDR3 coding DNA: TGTGCCTGGAGTGTACGAGCCTCTGGAAACACCATATATTTT. This translates into CAWSVRASGNTIYF. The full variable domain, completed using reference TRBV30 and TRBJ1-3, is SQTIHQWPATLVQPVGSPLSLECTVEGTSNPNLYWYRQAAGRGLQLLFYSVGIGQISSEVPQNLSASRPQDRQFILSSKKLLLSDSGFYLCAWSVRASGNTIYFGEGSWLTVV.